Below are 23 T cell receptor beta chains sequenced from a single sample in a study of blood T cell repertoires in COVID-19. Sequencing was performed with immunoSEQ multiplex PCR; in TCRdb, only in-frame clones are kept and a portion is missing. In the table there are 90,000 or so clones, roughly 89% of which are singletons. Material: peripheral blood. These TCRs come from a woman older than 75 with active COVID-19.

The chain uses TRBV28 and TRBJ1-5; TRBD1 might be the D (6 bases). In germline, CDR1 is MDHEN, CDR2 SYDVKM. This CDR3 region has 15 residues. V was clipped by 5 bases and J by 7 bases, with 18 bases between them. The DNA for the CDR3 is TGTGCCAGCAGTCGGTGGACAGACGGCGGGCAGCCCCAGCATTTT. Encoded protein: CASSRWTDGGQPQHF. Together with reference TRBV28 and TRBJ1-5, the CDR3 gives the full variable domain: DVKVTQSSRYLVKRTGEKVFLECVQDMDHENMFWYRQDPGLGLRLIYFSYDVKMKEKGDIPEGYSVSREKKERFSLILESASTNQTSMYLCASSRWTDGGQPQHFGDGTRLSIL.

The CDR3 DNA reads TGTGCCAGCAGTCGACGGAGCTCTGGGGCCAACGTCCTGACTTTC. Amino acid sequence: CASSRRSSGANVLTF. The chain uses TRBV6-5 and TRBJ2-6; D is unclear. The V end lost 5 bases, the J end lost 0 bases, and 8 bases lay between the germline ends. Per the germline V gene, CDR1 is MNHEY and CDR2 is SVGAGI. The CDR3 consists of 15 residues.

The chain carries TRBV28 and TRBJ2-3, with a tentative D call TRBD2 (5 bases). The V gene's germline CDR1 is MDHEN and CDR2 SYDVKM. V lost 2 bases and J lost 0, with 12 bases in between. The CDR3 has 16 amino acids. CDR3 residues: CASSLNPGRSTDTQYF. For the CDR3, the DNA is TGTGCCAGCAGTTTAAACCCGGGGAGAAGCACAGATACGCAGTATTTT. Full variable domain (missing parts from reference TRBV28 and TRBJ2-3): DVKVTQSSRYLVKRTGEKVFLECVQDMDHENMFWYRQDPGLGLRLIYFSYDVKMKEKGDIPEGYSVSREKKERFSLILESASTNQTSMYLCASSLNPGRSTDTQYFGPGTRLTVL.

The chain is built from TRBV9 and TRBJ2-1; 9 positions match TRBD2. This CDR3 has 15 residues. Trimming removed 5 bases from V and 4 bases from J; junction bases left unmatched: 7. Germline loops: CDR1 SGDLS, CDR2 YYNGEE. The CDR3 loop reads CASSEGGRVYNEQFF. The CDR3 DNA is TGTGCCAGCAGTGAAGGCGGGAGGGTATACAATGAGCAGTTCTTC.

The rearrangement uses TRBV6-2 or TRBV6-3 and TRBJ2-3; the match to TRBD2 covers 13 bases. V gave up 6 bases and J gave up 3 bases; unmatched junction bases: 6. CDR1 MNHEY and CDR2 SVGEGT come from the germline V gene. The CDR3 is 16 amino acids. The CDR3 DNA follows: TGTGCCAGCAGCCCACTAGCGGGAGGGTTGACAGATACGCAGTATTTT. Protein product: CASSPLAGGLTDTQYF.

The CDR3 bases are TGCAGTGCTAGAGTTGTCGATGAGCAGTTCTTC. Protein product: CSARVVDEQFF. The chain has TRBV20-1 and TRBJ2-1; the D is unclear. Germline V gene sequence: CDR1 DFQATT, CDR2 SNEGSKA (reference sequence). With 1 base removed from V and 8 bases from J, the gap between germline ends came to 6 bases. CDR3 size: 11 residues.

The V call is TRBV3-1 (or the pseudogene TRBV3-2), the J call TRBJ2-7; possibly TRBD1 for D (6 bases). The CDR3 contains 14 residues. Deletions cut 5 bases from V and 2 bases from J, with 13 bases between. Germline CDR1 and CDR2: LGHDT and YNNKEL (reference sequence). The CDR3 reads CASSGTPTTYEQYF. The DNA of the CDR3 is TGTGCCAGCAGCGGGACACCGACAACCTACGAGCAGTACTTC.

This clone was observed a single time. The V and J genes are TRBV11-1 and TRBJ2-1, with TRBD2 matching over 9 bases. V shed 4 bases and J 3 bases; nucleotides not matched to a gene: 7. The germline gives CDR1 SGHAT, CDR2 FQDESV (reference sequence). This CDR3 contains 16 residues. This CDR3 reads CASSSLAGELYNEQFF. CDR3 nucleotides: TGTGCCAGCAGCTCCTTAGCGGGAGAACTCTACAATGAGCAGTTCTTC.

This chain joins TRBV19 and TRBJ2-6, with D possibly TRBD2 on 5 matching bases. The CDR3 is 16 amino acids. Trimming removed 8 bases at V and 0 bases at J, with 14 bases between. Germline V gives CDR1 LNHDA, CDR2 SQIVND (reference sequence). The CDR3 DNA follows: TGTGCCAGTGAAGGAGGTTACGCCTCTGGGGCCAACGTCCTGACTTTC. Protein: CASEGGYASGANVLTF.

This clone appeared a few times. This chain links TRBV27 with TRBJ2-7; D remains ambiguous. Germline values: CDR1 MNHEY, CDR2 SMNVEV (reference sequence). The germline V and J ends were trimmed by 4 bases and 2 bases, with 12 bases remaining between them. The CDR3 length is 14 residues. The CDR3 spells CASSSLPPTYEQYF. CDR3 nucleotides: TGTGCCAGCAGTTCCCTACCACCAACCTACGAGCAGTACTTC.

The V gene is TRBV7-9, the J gene TRBJ1-1; tentatively, D is TRBD1 (5 bases). Germline loops: CDR1 SEHNR, CDR2 FQNEAQ (reference sequence). Between the trimmed V and J ends, which lost 1 base and 5 bases, there was a span of 8 bases. The CDR3 runs to 13 residues. The CDR3 loop is CASSLDGGTEAFF. The CDR3, as DNA: TGTGCCAGCAGCTTAGATGGGGGGACTGAAGCTTTCTTT.

This chain joins TRBV6-5 and TRBJ2-3; TRBD2 is a possible D gene (5 bases). The CDR3 is 13 residues long. Per the germline V gene, CDR1 is MNHEY and CDR2 is SVGAGI. Trimming took off 6 bases at V and 5 bases at J, with 12 bases between the two ends. In DNA, the CDR3 is TGTGCCAGCAGCCCCTGGACTGGAGATACGCAGTATTTT. This gives the protein CASSPWTGDTQYF.

This CDR3 is CASSLLAGGDTGELFF. The CDR3 region has the DNA TGTGCCAGCAGCCTACTAGCGGGAGGGGACACCGGGGAGCTGTTTTTT. The chain has TRBV7-8 and TRBJ2-2; 13 bases agree with TRBD2. J lost 3 bases, V lost 5 bases, and 3 bases had no gene match. Germline V gives CDR1 SGHVS, CDR2 FQNEAQ. CDR3 size: 16 residues.

V and J are TRBV5-6 and TRBJ2-3, with D possibly matching TRBD2 (5 bases). This CDR3 region has 14 residues. Looked up from germline, CDR1 is SGHDT and CDR2 is YYEEEE. Trimming left V 4 bases short and J 6 bases short, with 15 bases between. The CDR3 DNA sequence: TGTGCCAGCAGCCCCCGGGGAATTAGGGATACGCAGTATTTT. This codes for CASSPRGIRDTQYF.

This chain uses TRBV6-1 with TRBJ1-2; 9 bases are shared with TRBD1. V gave up 4 bases and J gave up 4 bases; unmatched junction bases: 10. This CDR3 comprises 16 residues. Germline V gene sequence: CDR1 MNHNS, CDR2 SASEGT. CDR3: CASSAIGGQGAYGYTF. In DNA, the CDR3 is TGTGCCAGCAGTGCTATAGGGGGACAGGGAGCCTATGGCTACACCTTC.

V is TRBV15 and J is TRBJ2-1; TRBD2 matches at 8 bases. Germline V lookup: CDR1 LNHNV, CDR2 YYDKDF (reference sequence). This CDR3 spans 16 amino acids. V shed 3 bases and J 7 bases; nucleotides not matched to a gene: 11. CDR3 bases: TGTGCCACCAGCAGGCTAACTAGCGGTGATGGGAATGAGCAGTTCTTC. Encoded protein: CATSRLTSGDGNEQFF.

V usage is TRBV7-7 and J usage is TRBJ2-5; 9 bases fit TRBD2. In germline, CDR1 is SSHAT, CDR2 FNYEAQ (reference sequence). V gave up 1 base and J gave up 2 bases; unmatched junction bases: 2. The CDR3 covers 15 residues. The chain's CDR3 is CASSLGTSEQETQYF. As DNA, the CDR3 is TGTGCCAGCAGCTTAGGGACTAGCGAACAAGAGACCCAGTACTTC.

The rearrangement links TRBV7-9 to TRBJ2-3, with 10 bases that match TRBD2. The CDR3 has 15 amino acids. Unmatched junction bases numbered 5, after V lost 5 bases and J lost 3 bases. Germline assignment: CDR1 SEHNR and CDR2 FQNEAQ (reference sequence). As DNA, the CDR3 is TGTGCCAGCAGCCTGGCTAGCGGGAGTACAGATACGCAGTATTTT. Its translation is CASSLASGSTDTQYF.

V gene TRBV3-1 (or the pseudogene TRBV3-2) combines with J gene TRBJ2-5; 15 bases line up with TRBD2. Per germline, CDR1 LGHDT and CDR2 YNNKEL (reference sequence). V shed 0 bases, J shed 7 bases, and the junction held 9 bases outside the gene matches. The CDR3 length is 18 residues. In DNA, the CDR3 is TGTGCCAGCAGCCAAGATCTAGGACTAGCGGGAGGGCAGGGGACCCAGTACTTC. Its protein is CASSQDLGLAGGQGTQYF.

The chain is built from TRBV29-1 and TRBJ2-3, with no clear D. Per the germline V gene, CDR1 is SQVTM and CDR2 is ANQGSEA. This CDR3 spans 14 amino acids. V was clipped by 0 bases and J by 3 bases, with 10 bases between them. The CDR3 DNA reads as TGCAGCGTTGAAGAGGTGGGCAGAACAGATACGCAGTATTTT. Protein sequence: CSVEEVGRTDTQYF.

The gene calls are TRBV5-4 and TRBJ2-5; TRBD2 agrees at 7 bases. Looked up from germline, CDR1 is SGHNT and CDR2 is YYREEE (reference sequence). V was pared by 3 bases and J by 1 base, with 9 bases of the junction left unmatched. CDR3 length: 16 amino acids. The CDR3 DNA is TGTGCCAGCAGCTCAAGGAGTGGGGGGGGCCAAGAGACCCAGTACTTC. Encoded protein: CASSSRSGGGQETQYF.

The gene calls are TRBV29-1 and TRBJ2-1; no clear D. With 1 base removed from V and 10 bases from J, the gap between germline ends came to 5 bases. This CDR3 region has 10 residues. The germline gives CDR1 SQVTM, CDR2 ANQGSEA. The DNA of the CDR3 is TGCAGCGTTGAAGTCCAAGAGCAGTTCTTC. Its translation: CSVEVQEQFF.

This clone was counted a few times. The chain carries TRBV15 and TRBJ1-1, with a weak D call TRBD1 (6 bases). Germline assignment: CDR1 LNHNV and CDR2 YYDKDF (reference sequence). The CDR3 is 15 amino acids. Trimming removed 5 bases at V and 0 bases at J, with 13 bases between. CDR3 loop: CATSGGFGMNTEAFF. As DNA, the CDR3 is TGTGCCACCAGCGGGGGCTTCGGGATGAACACTGAAGCTTTCTTT.